Listed below are T cell receptor beta chains from one sample, sequenced in a study of cytomegalovirus exposure and HLA in healthy donors. Profiled with immunoSEQ multiplex PCR; TCRdb holds only in-frame clones, not every one. The top ten hold around 10% of the sample, which has 35,000 to 45,000 clones, roughly half seen once. The sequenced sample consisted of PBMCs. The receptors were sampled from a human donor in good health. Both conserved end residues are trimmed from each CDR3. Fields, in order: V gene, clone size, CDR3 protein. Clone size appears in some rows only: once, few, many, or a class for an expanded clone.

v_gene: TRBV7-9
abundance: -
CDR3aa: ASSSTLGTGGFGDEQF

v_gene: TRBV19
abundance: -
CDR3aa: ASSPGQGARTEAF

v_gene: TRBV7-2
abundance: -
CDR3aa: ASSLELGGVETQY

v_gene: TRBV20-1
abundance: -
CDR3aa: SATQYEQY

v_gene: TRBV29-1
abundance: few
CDR3aa: SVGQSGYGYT

v_gene: TRBV9
abundance: few
CDR3aa: ASSLSFDGLQDTEAF

v_gene: TRBV19
abundance: -
CDR3aa: ASTTWRQGAGNTIY

v_gene: TRBV5-1
abundance: -
CDR3aa: ASSSAGGNTDTQY

v_gene: TRBV6-5
abundance: few
CDR3aa: ASRRERELF

v_gene: TRBV7-9
abundance: -
CDR3aa: ASTKQGYTEAF

v_gene: TRBV5-3
abundance: few
CDR3aa: ARSLLKDRGTYGYT

v_gene: TRBV13
abundance: -
CDR3aa: ASSSRGGQPEGWDTQY

v_gene: TRBV19
abundance: few
CDR3aa: ASSMNMGGSGYT

v_gene: TRBV18
abundance: -
CDR3aa: ASSPQREGEETQY

v_gene: TRBV29-1
abundance: few
CDR3aa: SVVGTQEAQY

v_gene: TRBV27
abundance: -
CDR3aa: ASSLFSTGTLNSPLH

v_gene: TRBV18
abundance: few
CDR3aa: ASSPQQAYQPQH

v_gene: TRBV20-1
abundance: -
CDR3aa: SAPRAYEQY

v_gene: TRBV4-2
abundance: -
CDR3aa: ASSRTTGGKEKLF

v_gene: TRBV4-2
abundance: many
CDR3aa: ASSQDGTSGSYEQY

v_gene: TRBV11-1
abundance: once
CDR3aa: ASSFQTGGPYEQY

v_gene: TRBV5-1
abundance: -
CDR3aa: ASSLRVLGTGELF

v_gene: TRBV4-3
abundance: once
CDR3aa: ASSQGWTGGKADTQY

v_gene: TRBV4-1
abundance: -
CDR3aa: ASSKGLAGVVNEQF

v_gene: TRBV19
abundance: once
CDR3aa: ASSHPLSGGDYEQY

v_gene: TRBV6-6
abundance: -
CDR3aa: ASSLTGATGELF

v_gene: TRBV18
abundance: -
CDR3aa: ASSPNRGFQF

v_gene: TRBV5-4
abundance: -
CDR3aa: ASSRGALTDTQY

v_gene: TRBV28
abundance: -
CDR3aa: ASRAGQGKTEAF

v_gene: TRBV12-5
abundance: -
CDR3aa: ASGLNTGELF

v_gene: TRBV5-4
abundance: few
CDR3aa: ASSRSRDSSYNEQF

v_gene: TRBV7-9
abundance: few
CDR3aa: ASSLGHLDTGELF

v_gene: TRBV7-9
abundance: -
CDR3aa: ASSRKGGGNTEAF

v_gene: TRBV11-1
abundance: -
CDR3aa: ASSRDRTLNIQY

v_gene: TRBV4-3
abundance: few
CDR3aa: ASSQDSIRVSSGANVLT

v_gene: TRBV7-2
abundance: -
CDR3aa: ASSLVAGAF

v_gene: TRBV6-6
abundance: -
CDR3aa: ASSGSDSPGYT

v_gene: TRBV28
abundance: -
CDR3aa: ASSFAGSYEQY

v_gene: TRBV7-7
abundance: -
CDR3aa: ASSLDGQGGNEQF

v_gene: TRBV19
abundance: -
CDR3aa: ASSIGWHRNQPQH

v_gene: TRBV5-4
abundance: -
CDR3aa: ASSRPAAEEETQY

v_gene: TRBV5-6
abundance: -
CDR3aa: ASSLKGQKSSGNTIY